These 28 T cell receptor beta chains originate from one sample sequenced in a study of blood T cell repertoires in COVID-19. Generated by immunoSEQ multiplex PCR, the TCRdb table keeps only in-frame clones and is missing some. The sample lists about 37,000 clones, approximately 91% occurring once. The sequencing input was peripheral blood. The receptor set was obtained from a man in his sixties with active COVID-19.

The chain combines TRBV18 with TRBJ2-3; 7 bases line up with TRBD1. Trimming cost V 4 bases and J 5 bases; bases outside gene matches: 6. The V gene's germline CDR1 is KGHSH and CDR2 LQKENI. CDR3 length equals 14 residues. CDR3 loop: CASSLNRGGDTQYF. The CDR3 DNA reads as TGTGCCAGCTCACTCAACAGGGGTGGAGATACGCAGTATTTT.

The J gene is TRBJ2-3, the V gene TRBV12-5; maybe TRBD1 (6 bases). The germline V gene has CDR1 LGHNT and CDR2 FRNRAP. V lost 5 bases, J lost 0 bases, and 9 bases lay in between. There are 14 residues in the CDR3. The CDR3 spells CASGETGSTDTQYF. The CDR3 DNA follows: TGTGCTAGTGGTGAAACAGGGAGCACAGATACGCAGTATTTT.

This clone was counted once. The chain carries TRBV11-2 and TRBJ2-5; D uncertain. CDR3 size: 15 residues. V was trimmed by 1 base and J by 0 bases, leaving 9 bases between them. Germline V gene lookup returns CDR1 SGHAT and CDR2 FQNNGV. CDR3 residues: CASSLVVVNQETQYF. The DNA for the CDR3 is TGTGCCAGCAGCTTAGTAGTAGTCAACCAAGAGACCCAGTACTTC.

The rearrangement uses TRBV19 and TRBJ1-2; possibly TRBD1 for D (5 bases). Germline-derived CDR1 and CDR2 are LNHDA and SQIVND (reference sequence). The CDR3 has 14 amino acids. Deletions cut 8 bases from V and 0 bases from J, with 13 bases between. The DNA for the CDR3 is TGTGCCAGTCGTAAGGGACTATCTAACTATGGCTACACCTTC. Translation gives CASRKGLSNYGYTF.

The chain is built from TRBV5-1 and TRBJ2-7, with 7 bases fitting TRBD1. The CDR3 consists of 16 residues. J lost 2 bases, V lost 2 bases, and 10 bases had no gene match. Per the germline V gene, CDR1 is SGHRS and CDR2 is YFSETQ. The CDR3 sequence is CASSLTGTESPYEQYF. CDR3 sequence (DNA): TGCGCCAGCAGCTTAACCGGGACAGAAAGTCCCTACGAGCAGTACTTC. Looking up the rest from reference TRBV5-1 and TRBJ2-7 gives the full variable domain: KAGVTQTPRYLIKTRGQQVTLSCSPISGHRSVSWYQQTPGQGLQFLFEYFSETQRNKGNFPGRFSGRQFSNSRSEMNVSTLELGDSALYLCASSLTGTESPYEQYFGPGTRLTVT.

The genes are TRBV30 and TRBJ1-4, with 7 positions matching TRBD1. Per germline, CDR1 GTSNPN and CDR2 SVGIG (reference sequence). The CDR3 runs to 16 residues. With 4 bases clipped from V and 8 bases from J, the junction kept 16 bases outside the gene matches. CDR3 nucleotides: TGTGCCTGGACCCAATCAAGACAGGGTCTGAGGGAAAAACTGTTTTTT. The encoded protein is CAWTQSRQGLREKLFF.

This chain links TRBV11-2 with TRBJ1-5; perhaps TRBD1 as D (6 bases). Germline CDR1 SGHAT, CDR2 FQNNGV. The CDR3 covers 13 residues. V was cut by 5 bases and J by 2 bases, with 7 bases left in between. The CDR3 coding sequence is TGTGCCAGCAGCCCAGGGGGCAATCAGCCCCAGCATTTT. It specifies CASSPGGNQPQHF.

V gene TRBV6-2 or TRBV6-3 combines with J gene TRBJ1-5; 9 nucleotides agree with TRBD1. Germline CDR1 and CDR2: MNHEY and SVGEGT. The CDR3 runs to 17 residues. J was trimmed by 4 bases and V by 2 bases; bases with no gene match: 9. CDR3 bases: TGTGCCAGCAGTTACACTCCGGGACAGGGTGGTAATCAGCCCCAGCATTTT. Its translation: CASSYTPGQGGNQPQHF.

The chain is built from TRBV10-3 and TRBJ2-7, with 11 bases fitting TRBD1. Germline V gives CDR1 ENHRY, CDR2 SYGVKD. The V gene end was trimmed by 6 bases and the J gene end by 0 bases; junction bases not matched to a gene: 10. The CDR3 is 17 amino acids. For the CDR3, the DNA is TGTGCCATCAGGCCGGCGGGACAGGGGGGTTACTCCTACGAGCAGTACTTC. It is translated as CAIRPAGQGGYSYEQYF.

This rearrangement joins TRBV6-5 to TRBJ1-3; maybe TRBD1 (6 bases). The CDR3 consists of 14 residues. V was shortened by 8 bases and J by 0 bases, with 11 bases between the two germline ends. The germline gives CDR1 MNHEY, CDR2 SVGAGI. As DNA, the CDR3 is TGTGCCAGCGCGCCGGACAGCTCTGGAAACACCATATATTTT. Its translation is CASAPDSSGNTIYF.

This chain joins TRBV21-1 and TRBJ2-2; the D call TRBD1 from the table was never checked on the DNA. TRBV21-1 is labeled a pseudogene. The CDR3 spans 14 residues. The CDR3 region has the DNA TGTGCCAGCAGCAAAGGGACAGCCTCCGGGGAGCTGTTTTTT. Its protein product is CASSKGTASGELFF.

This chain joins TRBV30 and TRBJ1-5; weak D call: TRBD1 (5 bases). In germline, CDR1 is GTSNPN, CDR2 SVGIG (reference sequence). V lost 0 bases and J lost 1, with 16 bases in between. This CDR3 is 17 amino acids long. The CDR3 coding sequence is TGTGCCTGGAGTGTACAGGAGGGACCAGTGAGCAATCAGCCCCAGCATTTT. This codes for CAWSVQEGPVSNQPQHF.

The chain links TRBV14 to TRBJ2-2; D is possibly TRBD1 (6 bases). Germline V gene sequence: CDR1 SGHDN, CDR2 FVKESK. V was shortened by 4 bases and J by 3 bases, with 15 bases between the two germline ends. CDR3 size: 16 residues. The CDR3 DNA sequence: TGTGCCAGCAGCCCGGTTCGGGACACTTACACCGGGGAGCTGTTTTTT. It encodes CASSPVRDTYTGELFF.

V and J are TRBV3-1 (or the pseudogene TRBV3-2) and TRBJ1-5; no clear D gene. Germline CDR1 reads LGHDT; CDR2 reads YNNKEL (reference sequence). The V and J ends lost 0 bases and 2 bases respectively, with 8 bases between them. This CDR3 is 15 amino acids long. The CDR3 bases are TGTGCCAGCAGCCAAGATCTGTCAGGCAATCAGCCCCAGCATTTT. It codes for CASSQDLSGNQPQHF.

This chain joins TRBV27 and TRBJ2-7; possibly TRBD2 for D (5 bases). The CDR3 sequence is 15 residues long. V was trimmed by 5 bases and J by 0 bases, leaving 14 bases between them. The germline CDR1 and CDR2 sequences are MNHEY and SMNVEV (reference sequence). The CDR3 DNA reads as TGTGCCAGCAGTCCTCTCGGGGTAAACTCCTACGAGCAGTACTTC. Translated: CASSPLGVNSYEQYF.

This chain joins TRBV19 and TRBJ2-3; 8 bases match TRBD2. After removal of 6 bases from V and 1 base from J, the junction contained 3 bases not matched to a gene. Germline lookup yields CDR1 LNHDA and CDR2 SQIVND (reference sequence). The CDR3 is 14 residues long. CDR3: CASRGLARTDTQYF. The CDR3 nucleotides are TGTGCCAGTAGAGGACTAGCCCGCACAGATACGCAGTATTTT.

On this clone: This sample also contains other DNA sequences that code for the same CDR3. The CDR3 DNA is TGTGCCAGCAGTGAAGCAGGGGTGGGCAATCAGCCCCAGCATTTT. This codes for CASSEAGVGNQPQHF. The J gene is TRBJ1-5, the V gene TRBV2; a possible D gene is TRBD1 (5 bases). Germline assignment: CDR1 SNHLY and CDR2 FYNNEI. The CDR3 covers 15 residues. The ends were cut back, 0 bases at V and 2 bases at J, with 8 bases in the middle.

CDR3 bases: TGTGCCAGCAGCCCGGGTAACTCTGGAAACACCATATATTTT. Its protein is CASSPGNSGNTIYF. The rearrangement joins TRBV9 to TRBJ1-3; D not resolved. This CDR3 spans 14 amino acids. Trimming pared 4 bases from V and 0 bases from J, leaving 8 bases between. Germline CDR1 reads SGDLS; CDR2 reads YYNGEE.

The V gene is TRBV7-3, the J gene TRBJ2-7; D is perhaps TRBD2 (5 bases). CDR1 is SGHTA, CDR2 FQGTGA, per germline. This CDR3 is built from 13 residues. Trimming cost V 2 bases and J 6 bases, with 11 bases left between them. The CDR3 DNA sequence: TGTGCCAGCAGCTTAGGTCGGGATACCGAGCAGTACTTC. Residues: CASSLGRDTEQYF. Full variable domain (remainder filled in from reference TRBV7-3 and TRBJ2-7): GAGVSQTPSNKVTEKGKYVELRCDPISGHTALYWYRQSLGQGPEFLIYFQGTGAADDSGLPNDRFFAVRPEGSVSTLKIQRTERGDSAVYLCASSLGRDTEQYFGPGTRLTVT.

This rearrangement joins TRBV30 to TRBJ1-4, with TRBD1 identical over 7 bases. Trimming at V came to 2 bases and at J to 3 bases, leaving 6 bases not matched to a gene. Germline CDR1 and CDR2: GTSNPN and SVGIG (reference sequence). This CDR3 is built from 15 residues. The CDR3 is CAWSLNRGANEKLFF. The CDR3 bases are TGTGCCTGGAGTTTAAACAGGGGAGCTAATGAAAAACTGTTTTTT.

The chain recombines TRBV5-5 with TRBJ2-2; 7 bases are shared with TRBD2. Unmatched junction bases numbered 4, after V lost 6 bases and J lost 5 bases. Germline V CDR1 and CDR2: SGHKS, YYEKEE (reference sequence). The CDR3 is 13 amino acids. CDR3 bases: TGTGCCAGCAACCTGGGAGGGACCGGGGAGCTGTTTTTT. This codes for CASNLGGTGELFF.

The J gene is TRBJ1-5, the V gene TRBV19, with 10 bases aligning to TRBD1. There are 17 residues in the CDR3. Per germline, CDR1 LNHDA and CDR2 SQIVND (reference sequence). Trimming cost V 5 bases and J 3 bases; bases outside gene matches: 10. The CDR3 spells CASSPRQGAIPNQPQHF. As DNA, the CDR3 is TGTGCCAGTAGTCCGAGACAGGGGGCAATACCCAATCAGCCCCAGCATTTT.

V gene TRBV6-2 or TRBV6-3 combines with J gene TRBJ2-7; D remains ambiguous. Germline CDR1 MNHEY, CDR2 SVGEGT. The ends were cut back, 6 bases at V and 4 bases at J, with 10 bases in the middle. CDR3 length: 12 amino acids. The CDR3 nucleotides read TGTGCCAGCAGCTATACGCTATACGAGCAGTACTTC. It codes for CASSYTLYEQYF.

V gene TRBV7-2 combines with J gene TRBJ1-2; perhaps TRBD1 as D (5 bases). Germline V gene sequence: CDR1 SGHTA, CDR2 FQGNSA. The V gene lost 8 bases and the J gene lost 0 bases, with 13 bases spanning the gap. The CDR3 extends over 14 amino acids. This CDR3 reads CASARQSPNYGYTF. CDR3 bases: TGTGCCAGCGCCAGACAGTCCCCTAACTATGGCTACACCTTC.

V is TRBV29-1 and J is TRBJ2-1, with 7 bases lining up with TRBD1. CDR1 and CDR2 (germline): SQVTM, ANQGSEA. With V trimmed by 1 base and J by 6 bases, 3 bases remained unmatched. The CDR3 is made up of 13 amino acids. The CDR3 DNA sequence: TGCAGCGTTGAAGGACAGGGCGTCAATGAGCAGTTCTTC. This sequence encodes CSVEGQGVNEQFF.

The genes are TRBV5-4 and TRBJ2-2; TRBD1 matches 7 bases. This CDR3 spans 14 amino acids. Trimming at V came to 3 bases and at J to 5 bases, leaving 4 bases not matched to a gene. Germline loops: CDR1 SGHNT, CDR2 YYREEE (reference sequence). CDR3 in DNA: TGTGCCAGCAGCTCAGGGGGAAGAACCGGGGAGCTGTTTTTT. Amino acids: CASSSGGRTGELFF. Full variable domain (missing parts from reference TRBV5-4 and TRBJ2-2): ETGVTQSPTHLIKTRGQQVTLRCSSQSGHNTVSWYQQALGQGPQFIFQYYREEENGRGNFPPRFSGLQFPNYSSELNVNALELDDSALYLCASSSGGRTGELFFGEGSRLTVL.

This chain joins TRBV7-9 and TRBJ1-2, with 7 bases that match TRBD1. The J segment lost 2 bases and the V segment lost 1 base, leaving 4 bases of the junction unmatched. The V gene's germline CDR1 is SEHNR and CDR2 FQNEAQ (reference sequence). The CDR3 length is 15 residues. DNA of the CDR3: TGTGCCAGCAGCTTAGGGGACAGAGCCAACTATGGCTACACCTTC. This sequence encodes CASSLGDRANYGYTF. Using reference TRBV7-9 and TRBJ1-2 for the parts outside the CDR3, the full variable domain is DTGVSQNPRHKITKRGQNVTFRCDPISEHNRLYWYRQTLGQGPEFLTYFQNEAQLEKSRLLSDRFSAERPKGSFSTLEIQRTEQGDSAMYLCASSLGDRANYGYTFGSGTRLTVV.

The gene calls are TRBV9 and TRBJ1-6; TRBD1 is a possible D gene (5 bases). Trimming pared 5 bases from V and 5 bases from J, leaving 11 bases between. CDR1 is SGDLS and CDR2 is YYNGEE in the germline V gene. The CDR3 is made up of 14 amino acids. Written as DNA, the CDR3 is TGTGCCAGCAGGTTGGACATAGATAATTCACCCCTCCACTTT. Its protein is CASRLDIDNSPLHF.